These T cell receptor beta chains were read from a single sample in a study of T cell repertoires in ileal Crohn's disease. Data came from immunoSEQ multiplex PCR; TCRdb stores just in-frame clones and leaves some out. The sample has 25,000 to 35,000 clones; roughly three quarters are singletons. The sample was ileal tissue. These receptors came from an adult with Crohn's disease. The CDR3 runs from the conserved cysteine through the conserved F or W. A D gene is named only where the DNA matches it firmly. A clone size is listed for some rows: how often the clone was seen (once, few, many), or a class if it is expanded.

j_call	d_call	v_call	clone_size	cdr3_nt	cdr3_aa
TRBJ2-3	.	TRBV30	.	TGTGCCTGGAGTGGACGCGGGGCCCCCACAGATACGCAGTATTTT	CAWSGRGAPTDTQYF
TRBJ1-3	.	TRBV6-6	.	TGTGCCAGCAGTTACGGACCGGGGAATAGTGGAAACACCATATATTTT	CASSYGPGNSGNTIYF
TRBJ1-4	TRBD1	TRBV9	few	TGTGCCAGCAGCATGCAGACAGGGATCAATGAAAAACTGTTTTTT	CASSMQTGINEKLFF
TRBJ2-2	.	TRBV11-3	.	TGTGCCAGCAGCCCCGGATCGGGTGGGACCGGGGAGCTGTTTTTT	CASSPGSGGTGELFF
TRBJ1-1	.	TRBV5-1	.	TGCGCCAGTCGACAGGACCAGAACACTGAAGCTTTCTTT	CASRQDQNTEAFF
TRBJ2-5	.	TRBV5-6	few	TGTGCCAGCAGCTTGGTAACTACCAAAGAGACCCAGTACTTC	CASSLVTTKETQYF
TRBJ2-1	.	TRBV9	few	TGTGCCAGCAGCGTAGTATCAGGGTTGTACAATGAGCAGTTCTTC	CASSVVSGLYNEQFF
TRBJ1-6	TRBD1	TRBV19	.	TGTGCCAGTAGTATGGGGGACAGGGAACTGGTCCTCCACTTT	CASSMGDRELVLHF
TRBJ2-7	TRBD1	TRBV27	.	TGTGCCAGCAGTATGTGGGACAGGGGGAAAGAGCAGTACTTC	CASSMWDRGKEQYF
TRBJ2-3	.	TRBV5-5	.	TGTGCCAGCAGCCCGAGGGAGCGGAGCACAGATACGCAGTATTTT	CASSPRERSTDTQYF
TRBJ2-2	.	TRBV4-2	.	TGTGCCAGCAGCCTTCGGACAGCGAACACCGGGGAGCTGTTTTTT	CASSLRTANTGELFF
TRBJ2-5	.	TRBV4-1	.	TGCGCCAGCAGCCAAGATTCGGGGAACGTGCCCCAGTACTTC	CASSQDSGNVPQYF
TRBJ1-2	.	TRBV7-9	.	TGTGCCAGCAGCTGGGAAGGGGGCTATGGCTACACCTTC	CASSWEGGYGYTF
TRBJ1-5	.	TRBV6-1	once	TGTGCCAGCAGTCTGCAGGATAGCAATCAGCCCCAGCATTTT	CASSLQDSNQPQHF
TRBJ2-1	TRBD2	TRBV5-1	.	TGCGCCAGCAGCTCTAGCGGGGGGGACCCCAATGAGCAGTTCTTC	CASSSSGGDPNEQFF
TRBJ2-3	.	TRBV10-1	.	TGCGCCAGCATACGGGGGACCGGCACAGATACGCAGTATTTT	CASIRGTGTDTQYF
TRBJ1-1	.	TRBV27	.	TGTGCCAGCAGCTTAGAAATGTTCGACAGGCACACTGAAGCTTTCTTT	CASSLEMFDRHTEAFF
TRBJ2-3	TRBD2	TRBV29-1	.	TGCAGCGTTGAAGCCGTTAGCGGGGAACGTAGCACAGATACGCAGTATTTT	CSVEAVSGERSTDTQYF
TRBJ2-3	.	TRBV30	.	TGTGCCTGGAGTGTACTGTCGGATACGCAGTATTTT	CAWSVLSDTQYF
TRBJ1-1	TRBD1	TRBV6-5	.	TGTGCCAGCAGTCTGCAGGGGGACACTGAAGCTTTCTTT	CASSLQGDTEAFF
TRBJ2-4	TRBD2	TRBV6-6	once	TGTGCCAGCAGTCCCTGGACTAGCGACGCCAAAAACATTCAGTACTTC	CASSPWTSDAKNIQYF